A selection of T cell receptor beta chains follows, all from one sample in a study of Graves' ophthalmopathy and Graves' hyperthyroidism. Via MiXCR, TCRdb re-called the multiplex PCR reads, giving one row per CDR3 protein. The sample consists of hundreds of thousands of distinct CDR3 sequences, about 41% of them appearing once. The sequenced material came from peripheral blood. Receptors originate from an adult man with Graves' ophthalmopathy. Each CDR3 is given with its conserved first and last residue. The order of the fields is J gene, V gene, clone size, D gene, CDR3 protein, CDR3 DNA. D genes are given only for firm matches. Clone size is shown for a subset of rows, as once, few, many or a class of expanded clone.

j_call: TRBJ1-4; v_call: TRBV25-1; clone_size: .; d_call: .; cdr3_aa: CATQRFGGEKLFF; cdr3_nt: TGTGCCACCCAGCGGTTCGGGGGTGAAAAACTGTTTTTT
j_call: TRBJ2-7; v_call: TRBV15; clone_size: .; d_call: TRBD2; cdr3_aa: CAPGLAGTYEQYF; cdr3_nt: TGTGCCCCCGGACTAGCGGGGACCTACGAGCAGTACTTC
j_call: TRBJ2-5; v_call: TRBV29-1; clone_size: .; d_call: .; cdr3_aa: CSLGQGVRETQYF; cdr3_nt: TGCAGTTTAGGGCAGGGAGTACGAGAGACCCAGTACTTC
j_call: TRBJ2-5; v_call: TRBV7-2; clone_size: many; d_call: .; cdr3_aa: CASSLGGQTQRTQYF; cdr3_nt: TGTGCCAGCAGCTTAGGAGGACAGACACAGCGCACCCAGTACTTC
j_call: TRBJ2-5; v_call: TRBV20-1; clone_size: .; d_call: TRBD2; cdr3_aa: CGAERAGGLQETQYF; cdr3_nt: TGCGGTGCTGAACGAGCGGGGGGTCTCCAAGAGACCCAGTACTTC
j_call: TRBJ1-4; v_call: TRBV11-2; clone_size: .; d_call: .; cdr3_aa: CASTQTEFEKLFF; cdr3_nt: TGTGCCAGCACCCAGACAGAGTTTGAAAAACTGTTTTTT
j_call: TRBJ2-7; v_call: TRBV29-1; clone_size: .; d_call: TRBD1; cdr3_aa: CSVVGQGSISYEQYF; cdr3_nt: TGCAGCGTGGTTGGACAGGGTTCGATCTCCTACGAGCAGTACTTC
j_call: TRBJ1-1; v_call: TRBV10-3; clone_size: .; d_call: .; cdr3_aa: CAISPGRFEAFF; cdr3_nt: TGTGCCATCAGTCCCGGACGGTTTGAAGCTTTCTTT
j_call: TRBJ2-7; v_call: TRBV19; clone_size: many; d_call: .; cdr3_aa: CASSIAISGSYEQYF; cdr3_nt: TGTGCCAGTAGTATCGCCATAAGCGGATCCTACGAGCAGTACTTC
j_call: TRBJ2-2; v_call: TRBV2; clone_size: .; d_call: .; cdr3_aa: CASRAYNELFF; cdr3_nt: TGTGCCAGCAGAGCCTACAATGAGCTGTTTTTT
j_call: TRBJ1-2; v_call: TRBV2; clone_size: many; d_call: TRBD1; cdr3_aa: CASISSGGQGGGDYGYTF; cdr3_nt: TGTGCCAGCATCAGTTCGGGCGGACAGGGAGGTGGGGACTATGGCTACACCTTC
j_call: TRBJ2-5; v_call: TRBV3-1; clone_size: .; d_call: .; cdr3_aa: CASSQVREVQETQYF; cdr3_nt: TGTGCCAGCAGCCAAGTCCGGGAAGTCCAAGAGACCCAGTACTTC
j_call: TRBJ2-7; v_call: TRBV4-3; clone_size: .; d_call: TRBD1; cdr3_aa: CASSQGDRASSYEQYF; cdr3_nt: TGCGCCAGCAGCCAAGGGGACAGGGCGTCGAGTTACGAGCAGTACTTC
j_call: TRBJ2-7; v_call: TRBV5-1; clone_size: .; d_call: .; cdr3_aa: CASSRATGTSFLGEQYF; cdr3_nt: TGCGCCAGCAGCAGAGCAACCGGGACATCTTTCCTAGGGGAGCAGTACTTC
j_call: TRBJ2-2; v_call: TRBV12-3/TRBV12-4; clone_size: once; d_call: TRBD1; cdr3_aa: CASSRGQGGELLF; cdr3_nt: TGTGCCAGCAGTCGGGGACAGGGAGGGGAGCTGTTATTT
j_call: TRBJ2-5; v_call: TRBV7-3; clone_size: .; d_call: TRBD1; cdr3_aa: CASSLGDRGAKQETQYF; cdr3_nt: TGTGCCAGCAGCTTAGGGGACAGGGGGGCCAAACAAGAGACCCAGTACTTC